This TCR beta chain was documented in a study of blood T cells in healthy people across ages. Germline V gene data show CDR1 as SSHAT and CDR2 as FNYEAQ (reference sequence). J lost 1 base, V lost 0 bases, and 3 bases had no gene match. This CDR3 has 16 residues. As regards this clonotype: What it binds is not known.

A second PCR of roughly 6 to 12 cycles used a sample-barcoded 5' primer and a J-beta primer mix. Carrying 12 random nucleotides, a template-switch adaptor labeled each individual cDNA molecule. TCRdb re-analysed the 5' RACE reads in MiXCR, keeping a single row per CDR3 protein. The sample lists about 640,000 distinct CDR3 sequences; about 54% were seen once. Study-level findings and limits: Across samples, TCR beta diversity tracked strongly with naive T cell percentage. When set beside aged donors, long-lived donors presented more naive CD4+ cells and higher diversity. No conclusive comparison of naive versus antigen-experienced cells was possible with unsorted PBMCs.

The chain employs TRBV7-7 and TRBJ2-3, with 8 nucleotides matching TRBD2. The sequenced sample was blood. This clonotype was obtained from a man aged 60 to 69 in good health. The CDR3 nucleotides read TGTGCCAGCAGCTTAGCGGCGGGGGGTGGCACAGATACGCAGTATTTT. It encodes CASSLAAGGGTDTQYF.